The following is a TCR beta chain sequence with its context. Vbeta (60) and Jbeta (13) primers were used in the PCR. TCRdb's table, derived via immunoSEQ multiplex PCR, lists solely in-frame clones and lacks some. In the table there are over 100,000 clones, about 70% of which are singletons. The data originate from a study of cytomegalovirus exposure and HLA in healthy donors. Germline CDR1 is LNHDA and CDR2 is SQIVND (reference sequence). Trimming removed 5 bases at V and 3 bases at J, with 14 bases between. The CDR3 spans 15 residues. This TCR came from a human donor in good health. The V and J genes are TRBV19 and TRBJ1-3; D is possibly TRBD1 (6 bases). The sample consisted of PBMCs. CDR3 sequence reads: CASSFDGTYGNTIYF. Written as DNA, the CDR3 is TGTGCCAGTAGTTTCGACGGGACATATGGAAACACCATATATTTT.